What follows are 11 T cell receptor beta chains derived from one specimen sequenced in a study of preoperative IRX-2 immunotherapy in early breast cancer. Treatment of the sample: preoperative locoregional IRX-2 cytokine immunotherapy. Generated by immunoSEQ multiplex PCR, the TCRdb table keeps only in-frame clones and is missing some. The data hold over 60,000 clones, with around 94% observed a single time. Sampling was performed from a patient treated with IRX-2 immunotherapy. Receptor source: a human donor with breast cancer.

This chain connects TRBV19 to TRBJ1-1; maybe TRBD1 (6 bases). V was clipped by 0 bases and J by 1 base, with 12 bases between them. The CDR3 has 16 residues. CDR1 and CDR2 from the germline V gene are LNHDA and SQIVND (reference sequence). CDR3 DNA: TGTGCCAGTAGTATAGATCTCCGACAGGAGAACACTGAAGCTTTCTTT. Translation: CASSIDLRQENTEAFF.

The chain links TRBV10-3 to TRBJ2-7; no definite D call. Germline loops: CDR1 ENHRY, CDR2 SYGVKD. The CDR3 has 15 amino acids. V lost 4 bases and J lost 0, with 13 bases in between. CDR3 in amino acids: CAISVGIAASYEQYF. CDR3 nucleotides: TGTGCCATCAGTGTTGGGATTGCAGCCTCCTACGAGCAGTACTTC.

CDR3 sequence (DNA): TGTGCCAGCATGCGGACGTACCTATCCTACGGCTACACCTTC. Its protein is CASMRTYLSYGYTF. This sequence joins TRBV2 and TRBJ1-2; D not resolved. This CDR3 is 14 amino acids long. The germline gives CDR1 SNHLY, CDR2 FYNNEI. Trimming stripped 7 bases from V and 8 bases from J, with 20 bases between.

V is TRBV9 and J is TRBJ2-2, with TRBD2 as a possible D gene (5 bases). Germline CDR1 reads SGDLS; CDR2 reads YYNGEE. This CDR3 is 15 amino acids long. V was clipped by 0 bases and J by 6 bases, with 12 bases between them. In DNA form, the CDR3 reads TGTGCCAGCAGCGTAGGGCTAGCCGTTTCCGGGGAGCTGTTTTTT. This sequence encodes CASSVGLAVSGELFF.

V usage is TRBV19 and J usage is TRBJ1-1; a weak D match, TRBD1 (5 bases). Deletions cut 4 bases from V and 6 bases from J, with 15 bases between. This CDR3 is built from 14 residues. From germline, CDR1 is LNHDA and CDR2 SQIVND (reference sequence). The CDR3: CASSSLGLRSEAFF. Here the CDR3 DNA reads TGTGCCAGTAGTAGTCTGGGGCTTAGGTCTGAAGCTTTCTTT.

The rearrangement uses TRBV15 and TRBJ2-1; either TRBD1 or TRBD2 may supply D (6 bases each). The CDR3 runs to 15 residues. Trimming pared 5 bases from V and 5 bases from J, leaving 16 bases between. CDR1 and CDR2 (germline): LNHNV, YYDKDF (reference sequence). CDR3 region: CATSPGVAENNEQFF. In nucleotides, the CDR3 is TGTGCCACCAGCCCAGGGGTAGCGGAGAACAATGAGCAGTTCTTC.

The chain is built from TRBV18 and TRBJ2-7; D not certain. Between the trimmed V and J ends, which lost 0 bases and 0 bases, there was a span of 3 bases. This CDR3 comprises 13 residues. Germline V gene lookup returns CDR1 KGHSH and CDR2 LQKENI. The CDR3 DNA reads TGTGCCAGCTCACCACCCGGCTCCTACGAGCAGTACTTC. Amino acid sequence: CASSPPGSYEQYF.

The J gene is TRBJ2-5, the V gene TRBV7-9, with D possibly called TRBD1 or TRBD2 (5 bases each). The CDR3 is made up of 13 amino acids. Germline CDR1 reads SEHNR; CDR2 reads FQNEAQ (reference sequence). Trimming took off 1 base at V and 7 bases at J, with 10 bases between the two ends. CDR3 DNA: TGTGCCAGCAGCTTAGAGAGGGGCGGGACCCAGTACTTC. Translation: CASSLERGGTQYF.

The rearrangement links TRBV6-6 to TRBJ2-3, with 9 nucleotides matching TRBD2. The CDR3 runs to 14 residues. J was trimmed by 3 bases and V by 8 bases; bases with no gene match: 6. Germline V gives CDR1 MNHNY, CDR2 SVGAGI (reference sequence). CDR3 sequence: CASGPGLATDTQYF. The CDR3 region has the DNA TGTGCCAGCGGGCCGGGACTAGCTACAGATACGCAGTATTTT.

The V gene is TRBV4-2, the J gene TRBJ2-5; D tentatively reads TRBD1 or TRBD2 (5 bases each). Germline V lookup: CDR1 LGHNA, CDR2 YNFKEQ. The V gene lost 1 base and the J gene lost 5 bases, with 17 bases spanning the gap. The CDR3 is 16 residues long. The CDR3 DNA follows: TGTGCCAGCAGCCAAGGGCTTCAGGGAGCAGAGGAGACCCAGTACTTC. It translates to CASSQGLQGAEETQYF.

The CDR3 bases are TGTGCCAGCAGCTTAGGGGGAGGAGGGCCGGAGACCCAGTACTTC. It codes for CASSLGGGGPETQYF. The V gene is TRBV7-7, the J gene TRBJ2-5; perhaps TRBD2 as D (6 bases). This CDR3 is built from 15 residues. V was trimmed by 1 base and J by 5 bases, leaving 14 bases between them. The germline gives CDR1 SSHAT, CDR2 FNYEAQ (reference sequence).